This TCR beta chain was sequenced in a study of blood T cell repertoires in COVID-19. Overall study: Some COVID-19 samples were acute and others convalescent; all came from the United States, Italy and Spain. T cells, B-cell-depleted T cells, or PBMCs provided the cDNA or gDNA that served as material.

Germline V lookup: CDR1 MGHRA, CDR2 YSYEKL. The CDR3 loop spans 16 amino acids. Germline trimming cut 4 bases from V and 8 bases from J; bases unmatched to any gene: 7. The authors' processing: Reference gene primer amplification gave nucleated cell count estimates. The method was immunoSEQ multiplex PCR; TCRdb's version includes in-frame clones alone and lacks a portion of them. V, J and clone size are those of that table, while D and trimming were read from the DNA. The table lists approximately 45,000 clones, about nine tenths of them singletons. The chain combines TRBV4-1 with TRBJ2-3, with TRBD2 matching 15 bases. This clonotype was sampled from a human donor in a cohort sampled during active COVID-19. Material for sequencing was peripheral blood. The CDR3 sequence: CASSPGLAGGMATQYF. The CDR3, as DNA: TGCGCCAGCAGCCCGGGACTAGCGGGGGGAATGGCTACGCAGTATTTT.